This TCR beta chain derives from a study of T cell repertoires and HLA-DP antigens. Study overall: Sorted CD137+CD4+ samples averaged approximately 230 ng DNA; pre-culture CD4+ samples, 1,200 ng.

As regards this clone: No antigen is known for it.

The protocol was immunoSEQ multiplex PCR, while the TCRdb copy is restricted to in-frame clones and leaves out a portion. The table shows over 60,000 clones, with around 77% occurring only once. The CDR3 contains 16 residues. Germline CDR1 and CDR2: SGHAT and FQNNGV. V lost 2 bases and J lost 0, with 10 bases in between. Sequenced material: CD4+ T cells from PBMCs. The sequence was collected from a man aged 60-69 years in good health and CMV-seronegative. The V gene is TRBV11-2, the J gene TRBJ2-2; a possible D gene is TRBD2 (6 bases). CDR3 amino acids: CASSLLAVPNTGELFF. The CDR3 DNA follows: TGTGCCAGCAGCTTATTAGCGGTACCGAACACCGGGGAGCTGTTTTTT.